A selection of T cell receptor beta chains follows, all from one sample in a study of identical twins. TCRdb redid the calling of the 5' RACE reads with MiXCR, one entry per CDR3 protein. The sample holds a few hundred thousand distinct CDR3 sequences, 10% to 15% seen once. The sample also formed part of further work on yellow fever vaccine responses in identical twins.

Sequenced material: memory (CD45RO+) T cells sorted from blood. The receptors were sampled from a woman under 30 in good health. The CDR3 runs from the conserved cysteine through the conserved F or W. A D gene is named only where the DNA matches it firmly. Size values are once, few and many counts, or a class for expanded clones, and some rows have none.

CDR3nt | CDR3aa | d_gene | abundance | j_gene | v_gene
TGTGCCAGCAGCGTAGATCCCCCGGGACTCATGTCAGAGACCCAGTACTTC | CASSVDPPGLMSETQYF | . | many | TRBJ2-5 | TRBV9
TGCAGCGTTGAGTTGGACAGGGACTACGAGCAGTACTTC | CSVELDRDYEQYF | TRBD1 | few | TRBJ2-7 | TRBV29-1
TGTGCCACCAGTGAGCCGACAGGGTCCCAAGAGACCCAGTACTTC | CATSEPTGSQETQYF | TRBD1 | few | TRBJ2-5 | TRBV24-1
TGTGCCACAAGCCTGGGGGGGGGAGGGACGAATGAGCAGTTCTTC | CATSLGGGGTNEQFF | TRBD2 | few | TRBJ2-1 | TRBV24-1
TGTGCCAGCAGCGATCAAGCGGGGGAATTAGAGACCCAGTACTTC | CASSDQAGELETQYF | TRBD2 | many | TRBJ2-5 | TRBV2
TGTGCCAGCAGCCAAGACCTACTTCGGACCCAGTACTTC | CASSQDLLRTQYF | . | . | TRBJ2-5 | TRBV3-1
TGTGCCAGCAGCCGGGGGGACAGGGGGAGGTTTCACAATGGTGAGCAGTTCTTC | CASSRGDRGRFHNGEQFF | TRBD1 | few | TRBJ2-1 | TRBV7-6
TGCAGTGCTTGGGACGCGGGGGCCAACGTCCTGACTTTC | CSAWDAGANVLTF | . | few | TRBJ2-6 | TRBV20-1
TGTGCCAGCAGCTTAGGTGGGACACTAACCAACAATGAGCAGTTCTTC | CASSLGGTLTNNEQFF | . | . | TRBJ2-1 | TRBV11-1
TGCAGCGTTGAAGGGGGGGCGACTGGGGTAGGGCAGTACTTC | CSVEGGATGVGQYF | . | . | TRBJ2-7 | TRBV29-1
TGTGCCAGCAGCTTAGGTACAGCACGAGTAGGGGAGCTGTTTTTT | CASSLGTARVGELFF | . | . | TRBJ2-2 | TRBV7-2
TGTGCCAGCAGCTTGATCACAGGGGCGGGTGAGCAGTTCTTC | CASSLITGAGEQFF | TRBD1 | many | TRBJ2-1 | TRBV11-2
TGTGCCAGCAGCTTAGCCAGGGGGCTGGGAGAGCAGTACTTC | CASSLARGLGEQYF | TRBD1 | few | TRBJ2-7 | TRBV7-2
TGTGCCAGCAGCCCTACACGAAAAGTCTCCTACGAGCAGTACTTC | CASSPTRKVSYEQYF | . | . | TRBJ2-7 | TRBV12-3/TRBV12-4
TGCAGTGCTACCGGGACTAGCGGGGCGTACCAAGAGACCCAGTACTTC | CSATGTSGAYQETQYF | TRBD2 | . | TRBJ2-5 | TRBV20-1